These 25 T cell receptor beta chains were all obtained from the same sample, sequenced in a study of blood T cells in healthy people across ages. The second PCR ran about 6 to 11 cycles with a sample-barcoded 5' primer and J-beta primers. One entry per CDR3 protein, called by TCRdb with MiXCR from the 5' RACE reads. In the table there are some 940,000 distinct CDR3 sequences, under 35% of which are singletons. The sample was also reused in another study, on T cells of mothers and their children.

The sequenced sample was blood. All receptors derive from a woman in her 40s in good health.

J is TRBJ1-1 and V is TRBV7-3; TRBD1 agrees at 9 bases. The CDR3 contains 19 residues. V lost 10 bases to trimming and J lost 3 bases; unmatched junction nucleotides: 24. The V gene's germline CDR1 is SGHTA and CDR2 FQGTGA. CDR3 protein: CAIRFNPGQGTCVDTEAFF. The CDR3 DNA sequence: TGTGCCATTCGATTCAATCCGGGACAGGGTACTTGTGTGGACACTGAAGCTTTCTTT.

This clonotype was picked up a small number of times. The chain recombines TRBV7-9 with TRBJ1-5; 7 bases map to TRBD1. V shed 2 bases and J 7 bases; nucleotides not matched to a gene: 8. This CDR3 has 15 residues. CDR1 is SEHNR, CDR2 FQNEAQ, per germline (reference sequence). Here the CDR3 reads CASSLSSGGSQPQHF. DNA for the CDR3: TGTGCCAGCAGCTTATCATCAGGGGGAAGCCAGCCCCAGCATTTT.

This chain connects TRBV5-1 to TRBJ2-7; D not certain. Trimming pared 7 bases from V and 0 bases from J, leaving 8 bases between. CDR3 length: 12 residues. Germline loops: CDR1 SGHRS, CDR2 YFSETQ. The CDR3 DNA sequence: TGCGCCAGCCGCGAGAACTCCTACGAGCAGTACTTC. It is translated as CASRENSYEQYF.

The chain uses TRBV5-1 and TRBJ1-1; 7 bases fit TRBD1. Germline values: CDR1 SGHRS, CDR2 YFSETQ. There are 14 residues in the CDR3. With V trimmed by 5 bases and J by 1 base, 5 bases remained unmatched. CDR3 protein: CASRLGQANTEAFF. The CDR3 DNA is TGCGCCAGCAGGCTCGGACAGGCGAACACTGAAGCTTTCTTT.

About this clonotype itself: A much more abundant neighbour one base away suggests this may be a read error. The genes are TRBV4-2 and TRBJ1-4; tentatively, D is TRBD1 (6 bases). The CDR3 covers 16 residues. CDR1 is LGHNA and CDR2 is YNFKEQ in the germline V gene. The CDR3 nucleotides read TGTACCAGCAGCCAAGATGCGTACAGGGCGGGTGAAAAACTGTTTTTT. Translation gives CTSSQDAYRAGEKLFF.

The chain links TRBV7-2 to TRBJ2-7; 8 bases are a match to TRBD2. Looked up from germline, CDR1 is SGHTA and CDR2 is FQGNSA. J lost 0 bases, V lost 1 base, and 5 bases had no gene match. This CDR3 is 16 amino acids long. The CDR3 bases are TGTGCCAGCAGCTTAGGGCGGCGGGGGGCCTCCTACGAGCAGTACTTC. Protein: CASSLGRRGASYEQYF.

This clonotype has a count of ten or more. The chain recombines TRBV20-1 with TRBJ2-6; D remains ambiguous. The CDR3 runs to 14 residues. V was clipped by 3 bases and J by 1 base, with 7 bases between them. Per the germline V gene, CDR1 is DFQATT and CDR2 is SNEGSKA (reference sequence). CDR3: CSASSTSGANVLTF. The DNA of the CDR3 is TGCAGTGCTAGTAGTACGTCTGGGGCCAACGTCCTGACTTTC.

This clonotype was seen a handful of times. Germline and junction disagree at one end, which may indicate a read error. J is TRBJ1-1 and V is TRBV6-5; D is perhaps TRBD1 (5 bases). Germline V CDR1 and CDR2: MNHEY, SVGAGI. This CDR3 spans 15 amino acids. The chain's CDR3 is CVSSENGHRNTEAFF. CDR3 nucleotides: TGTGTCAGCAGCGAGAACGGACACAGGAACACTGAAGCTTTCTTT.

This clonotype occurred many times. CDR3 sequence: CASRGTGSNSPLHF. In DNA form, the CDR3 reads TGTGCCAGCAGGGGGACAGGGAGCAATTCACCCCTCCACTTT. The J gene is TRBJ1-6, the V gene TRBV27; the match to TRBD1 covers 9 bases. The trim removed 6 bases at V and 7 bases at J, leaving 4 bases unmatched. This CDR3 is built from 14 residues. Germline CDR1 reads MNHEY; CDR2 reads SMNVEV (reference sequence).

V is TRBV24-1 and J is TRBJ2-6; D tentatively reads TRBD1 or TRBD2 (6 bases each). The CDR3 is made up of 14 amino acids. Germline CDR1 KGHDR, CDR2 SFDVKD. V lost 6 bases and J lost 5, with 10 bases in between. CDR3 amino acids: CATSSGDWANVLTF. The CDR3 nucleotides read TGTGCCACCAGTTCAGGGGACTGGGCCAACGTCCTGACTTTC.

This clonotype was seen a handful of times. This chain connects TRBV18 to TRBJ2-2; D is ambiguous. From germline, CDR1 is KGHSH and CDR2 LQKENI. V gave up 2 bases and J gave up 1 base, with 5 bases separating them. The CDR3 length is 14 residues. The CDR3 DNA is TGTGCCAGCTCACCAGGGAAGAACACCGGGGAGCTGTTTTTT. Translated: CASSPGKNTGELFF.

This clonotype has more than one count but fewer than ten. The V and J genes are TRBV29-1 and TRBJ1-2; D ambiguous. Trimming pared 4 bases from V and 1 base from J, leaving 10 bases between. This CDR3 comprises 13 residues. The germline gives CDR1 SQVTM, CDR2 ANQGSEA. This CDR3 is CSVAPRLNYGYTF. In nucleotides, the CDR3 is TGCAGCGTTGCGCCCAGACTTAACTATGGCTACACCTTC. The whole variable domain, remainder taken from reference TRBV29-1 and TRBJ1-2, is SAVISQKPSRDICQRGTSLTIQCQVDSQVTMMFWYRQQPGQSLTLIATANQGSEATYESGFVIDKFPISRPNLTFSTLTVSNMSPEDSSIYLCSVAPRLNYGYTFGSGTRLTVV.

The chain recombines TRBV7-9 with TRBJ2-7, with D possibly matching TRBD2 (5 bases). The CDR3 runs to 13 residues. Germline V CDR1 and CDR2: SEHNR, FQNEAQ (reference sequence). The CDR3 region has the DNA TGTGCCAGCAACTTAGCGCCATCCTACGAGCAGTACGTC. Translating it yields CASNLAPSYEQYV.

Notes on this clonotype: This could be a read error, since a much larger clone is one nucleotide away. The chain recombines TRBV29-1 with TRBJ2-3; weak D call: TRBD1 (6 bases). The CDR3 totals 13 residues. Trimming cost V 7 bases and J 4 bases, with 15 bases left between them. Germline CDR1 and CDR2: SQVTM and ANQGSEA. In DNA form, the CDR3 reads TGCAGCGCTAGTAACAGGGCGCCAGATACGCAGTATTTT. This sequence encodes CSASNRAPDTQYF.

The gene calls are TRBV4-1 and TRBJ2-5; TRBD1 is a possible D gene (6 bases). The CDR3 runs to 14 residues. Per the germline V gene, CDR1 is MGHRA and CDR2 is YSYEKL. Trimming took 4 bases from V and 4 from J, leaving 13 bases between them. The DNA for the CDR3 is TGCGCCAGCAGCCGGATACAGGGCGGAGAGACCCAGTACTTC. Translated: CASSRIQGGETQYF.

This clonotype was observed a handful of times. The chain has TRBV7-2 and TRBJ2-5; D not certain. Germline V gene data show CDR1 as SGHTA and CDR2 as FQGNSA. V lost 5 bases, J lost 5 bases, and 12 bases lay in between. The CDR3 runs 13 residues. In DNA, the CDR3 is TGTGCCAGCAGCCGCTCAATTTTGGAGACCCAGTACTTC. It codes for CASSRSILETQYF.

Only a few counts were recorded for this clonotype. The rearrangement links TRBV7-6 to TRBJ2-1; 9 bases fit TRBD1. Trimming took 5 bases from V and 10 from J; bases not matched to a gene: 9. Germline CDR1 is SGHVS and CDR2 is FNYEAQ. The CDR3 totals 14 residues. DNA for the CDR3: TGTGCCAGCAGCGGTAACAGGGGGCAAGGAGAGCAGTTCTTC. Its protein product is CASSGNRGQGEQFF.

This clonotype was seen a few times. The V call is TRBV20-1, the J call TRBJ1-5; TRBD1 matches at 8 bases. Trimming at V came to 0 bases and at J to 4 bases, leaving 8 bases not matched to a gene. Germline V gene sequence: CDR1 DFQATT, CDR2 SNEGSKA (reference sequence). This CDR3 comprises 16 residues. The DNA of the CDR3 is TGCAGTGCTAGAGACTTGACAGGGGCTACAAATCAGCCCCAGCATTTT. Translating it yields CSARDLTGATNQPQHF.

The CDR3 sequence is CASSLGGGLILSYEQYF. CDR3 DNA sequence: TGTGCCAGCAGCTTAGGGGGCGGCCTTATCCTATCCTACGAGCAGTACTTC. V gene TRBV7-2 combines with J gene TRBJ2-7; tentatively, D is TRBD1 (5 bases). Trimming removed 1 base at V and 1 base at J, with 17 bases between. Germline loops: CDR1 SGHTA, CDR2 FQGNSA. CDR3 length: 17 amino acids.

This clonotype was counted between two and nine times. The V gene is TRBV9, the J gene TRBJ1-1, with D perhaps matching TRBD1 (5 bases). The CDR3 has 14 residues. CDR1 is SGDLS and CDR2 is YYNGEE in the germline V gene. V lost 1 base, J lost 3 bases, and 10 bases lay in between. CDR3 sequence: CASSVRGTDTEAFF. In DNA, the CDR3 is TGTGCCAGCAGCGTACGGGGGACCGACACTGAAGCTTTCTTT.

The chain employs TRBV6-2 or TRBV6-3 and TRBJ2-7; 7 positions agree with TRBD1. Germline CDR1 is MNHEY and CDR2 is SVGEGT. With V trimmed by 4 bases and J by 4 bases, 7 bases remained unmatched. The CDR3 covers 14 residues. CDR3 sequence reads: CASSFSGQWYEQYF. CDR3 bases: TGTGCCAGCAGTTTTTCGGGACAGTGGTACGAGCAGTACTTC.

Comment on this clonotype: This may arise from a read error, as a much more abundant clone is one base away. The chain is built from TRBV12-3 or TRBV12-4 and TRBJ2-3; TRBD2 matches 10 bases. This CDR3 has 17 amino acids. The CDR3 spells CASSHSSGGAPTDAQYF. In nucleotides, the CDR3 is TGTGCCAGCAGCCATTCTAGCGGGGGAGCCCCAACAGATGCGCAGTATTTT.

The genes are TRBV5-5 and TRBJ1-5, with D maybe TRBD1 (6 bases). CDR3 length equals 16 residues. V was pared by 6 bases and J by 4 bases, with 20 bases between. Germline V gene sequence: CDR1 SGHKS, CDR2 YYEKEE (reference sequence). The CDR3 sequence: CASNMVGGPRNQPQHF. The CDR3 nucleotides are TGTGCCAGCAATATGGTAGGGGGGCCTCGAAATCAGCCCCAGCATTTT.

This clonotype appeared a few times. The rearrangement joins TRBV20-1 to TRBJ2-1, with D maybe TRBD1 (6 bases). Germline CDR1 is DFQATT and CDR2 is SNEGSKA (reference sequence). There are 13 residues in the CDR3. The ends were cut back, 8 bases at V and 2 bases at J, with 13 bases in the middle. CDR3 nucleotide sequence: TGCAGTTCCAGGGGTCCTACCTACAATGAGCAGTTCTTC. Translation: CSSRGPTYNEQFF.

This clonotype appeared once. This rearrangement joins TRBV7-9 to TRBJ1-2, with D uncertain. With 4 bases removed from V and 3 bases from J, the gap between germline ends came to 12 bases. The CDR3 is 14 residues long. CDR1 and CDR2 from the germline V gene are SEHNR and FQNEAQ (reference sequence). The CDR3 loop is CASSSNDIHYGYTF. For the CDR3, the DNA is TGTGCCAGCAGCTCCAACGATATCCACTATGGCTACACCTTC.